This T cell receptor beta chain was profiled in a study of T cells in Graves' hyperthyroidism and ophthalmopathy. The sample holds many counts of this clonotype. Researchers took RNA transcripts and amplified the TCR beta CDR3 regions from them. Using the HTBI primer set, a first-round RT-PCR was run on the TCR CDR3. From the multiplex PCR reads, TCRdb called clonotypes with MiXCR, one entry per CDR3 protein. Found here are hundreds of thousands of distinct CDR3 sequences, over 12% of them singletons; the top ten hold approximately 19%. The receptor comes from a woman in her fifties or sixties with Graves' ophthalmopathy. The sequenced sample was blood.

CDR3 in DNA: TGTGCCAGCTTGCCCACCTCCGGAACGGTAGAGACCCAGTACTTC. Encoded protein: CASLPTSGTVETQYF. The chain is built from TRBV2 and TRBJ2-5; D ambiguous. From germline, CDR1 is SNHLY and CDR2 FYNNEI. The CDR3 spans 15 residues. V shed 8 bases and J shed 4 bases, with 20 bases lying between them.